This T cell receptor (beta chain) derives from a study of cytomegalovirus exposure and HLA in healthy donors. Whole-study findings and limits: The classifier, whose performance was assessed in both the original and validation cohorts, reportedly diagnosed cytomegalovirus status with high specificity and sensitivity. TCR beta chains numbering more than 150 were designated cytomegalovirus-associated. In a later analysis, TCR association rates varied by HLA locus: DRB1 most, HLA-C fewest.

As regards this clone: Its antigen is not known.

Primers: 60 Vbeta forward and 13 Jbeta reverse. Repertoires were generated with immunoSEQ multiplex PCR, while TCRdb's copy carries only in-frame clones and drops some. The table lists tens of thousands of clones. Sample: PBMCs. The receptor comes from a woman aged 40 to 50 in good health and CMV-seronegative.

The CDR3 loop reads CASSRTGANTGELFF. CDR3 DNA: TGTGCCAGCAGTCGGACAGGGGCCAACACCGGGGAGCTGTTTTTT. The chain joins TRBV6-6 to TRBJ2-2, with TRBD1 identical over 9 bases. The CDR3 sequence is 15 residues long. Germline trimming cut 5 bases from V and 2 bases from J; bases unmatched to any gene: 3. Germline CDR1 reads MNHNY; CDR2 reads SVGAGI (reference sequence).